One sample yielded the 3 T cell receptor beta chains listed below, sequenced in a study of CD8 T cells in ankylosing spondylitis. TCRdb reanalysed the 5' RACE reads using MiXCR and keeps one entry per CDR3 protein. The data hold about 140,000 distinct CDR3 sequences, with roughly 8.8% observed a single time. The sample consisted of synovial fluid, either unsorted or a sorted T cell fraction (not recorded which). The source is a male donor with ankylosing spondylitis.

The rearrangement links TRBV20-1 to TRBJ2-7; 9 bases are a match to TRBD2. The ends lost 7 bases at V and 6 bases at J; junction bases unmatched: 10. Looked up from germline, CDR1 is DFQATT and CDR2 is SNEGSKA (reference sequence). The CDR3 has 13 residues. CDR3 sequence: CSVLAGVLGEQYF. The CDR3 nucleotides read TGCAGTGTCTTAGCGGGAGTCTTGGGCGAGCAGTACTTC.

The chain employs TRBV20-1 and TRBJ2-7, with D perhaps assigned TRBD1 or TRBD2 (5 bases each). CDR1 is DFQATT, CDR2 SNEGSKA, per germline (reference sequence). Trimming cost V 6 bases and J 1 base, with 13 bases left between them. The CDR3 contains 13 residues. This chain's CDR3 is CSALGTVSYEQYF. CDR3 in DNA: TGCAGTGCCCTCGGGACGGTATCCTACGAGCAGTACTTC.

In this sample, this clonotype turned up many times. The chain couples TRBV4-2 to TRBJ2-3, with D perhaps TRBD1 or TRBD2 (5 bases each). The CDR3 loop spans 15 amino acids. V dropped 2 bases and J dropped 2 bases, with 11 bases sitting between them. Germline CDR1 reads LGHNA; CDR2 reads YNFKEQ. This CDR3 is CASSQTREPTDTQYF. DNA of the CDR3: TGTGCCAGCAGCCAAACCAGGGAGCCCACAGATACGCAGTATTTT.